This T cell receptor (beta chain) was observed in a study of vaccination effects on CD4 cells after COVID-19. Turning to the study itself: Two-dose vaccination with either BNT162b2 or mRNA-1273 was given to the participants.

Study observations and caveats: Infection- and vaccine-induced clones contracted markedly late after vaccination.

Data came from immunoSEQ multiplex PCR; TCRdb stores just in-frame clones and leaves some out. The table has tens of thousands of clones, roughly 69% seen once. Viral peptide pools were used in the ViraFEST assay to expand antigen-specific CD4+ T cells, and sequencing came afterward. Subsequent to less than twelve days of culture, CD4+ T cells were isolated. The person acquired a PCR-confirmed SARS-CoV-2 infection between March and December 2020. After under 2.5 million PBMC were placed in each well, they were cultured with around 10 IU/ml IL-2 and approximately 10 ug/ml peptides. Fresh IL-2-containing medium replaced half the medium on days 3 and 7. The CDR3 spans 18 residues. The V and J ends lost 7 bases and 1 base respectively, with 24 bases between them. CDR1 and CDR2 from the germline V gene are LNHDA and SQIVND (reference sequence). For this clone: Antigen unknown.

The receptor was derived from a human donor who had a prior SARS-CoV-2 infection. The sequencing here drew on CD4+ T cells from PBMCs cultured with HCoV-NL63 spike peptides, taken before COVID-19 vaccination. The chain uses TRBV19 and TRBJ2-3, with D possibly being TRBD2 (6 bases). CDR3 sequence reads: CASTQRRGGGYGTDTQYF. The CDR3 region has the DNA TGTGCCAGTACCCAAAGGCGGGGTGGGGGGTATGGCACAGATACGCAGTATTTT.